This TCR beta chain appears in the sequencing data of a study of shared clonotypes between healthy human individuals. As for this clone: No antigen is known for it. Other DNA sequences within the sample encode an identical CDR3.

Findings and limits, study-wide: When naive CD4 clonotypes were compared across a handful of donors, approximately 5% were shared. Exclusively blood specimens were collected; tissue repertoires likely differ. Unshared clonotypes carried lower generation probabilities than those common to all four donors.

The CDR3 spans 14 residues. V lost 5 bases and J lost 4, with 12 bases in between. CDR1 is MNHNS, CDR2 SASEGT, per germline. Sorted-subset replicate PCRs used 200 ng of genomic DNA. This amount corresponded to approximately 30,000 T cell genomes. The table came from immunoSEQ multiplex PCR; TCRdb's copy has only in-frame clones and leaves some out. The table lists some 650,000 clones, more than 95% of them singletons. The chain carries TRBV6-1 and TRBJ1-5; D possibly corresponds to TRBD1 (5 bases). The sample consisted of naive CD4+ T cells sorted from blood. Subset described: CD45RA+ positively selected. The sequence derives from a woman in her twenties or thirties in good health. The CDR3 coding sequence is TGTGCCAGCAGTCCGCAGGGAACTAATCAGCCCCAGCATTTT. The encoded protein is CASSPQGTNQPQHF.